This is a list of T cell receptor beta chains from one sample in a study of blood T cell repertoires in COVID-19. Produced via immunoSEQ multiplex PCR; TCRdb's table is partial and in-frame only. The sample yields 40,000 to 55,000 clones, about 88% seen once. The sequenced material came from peripheral blood. These receptors were collected from a human donor in a cohort sampled during active COVID-19. The CDR3 runs from the conserved cysteine through the conserved F or W.

j_call v_call cdr3_aa
TRBJ1-2 TRBV9 CASSVGRTDHFYGYTF
TRBJ1-6 TRBV7-2 CASSLGGQPNSPLHF
TRBJ2-2 TRBV18 CASSLGQGNTGELFF
TRBJ2-3 TRBV5-1 CASSRGGQSTDTQYF
TRBJ2-5 TRBV19 CASSKAQETQYF
TRBJ1-2 TRBV25-1 CASSESRGPSRGYGYTF
TRBJ2-4 TRBV12-5 CASGLDAYRGRGKNIQYF
TRBJ2-2 TRBV19 CASSPQVNTGELFF
TRBJ2-3 TRBV27 CASTTVGTGGGSDTQYF
TRBJ1-2 TRBV21-1 CASSTGDGYTF
TRBJ1-1 TRBV6-2/TRBV6-3 CASSPGTENTEAFF
TRBJ1-2 TRBV19 CASSISSDSAYGYTF
TRBJ1-1 TRBV7-2 CASSSDRASTEAFF
TRBJ1-2 TRBV20-1 CSAPTGIGYTF
TRBJ2-5 TRBV5-1 CASSWTGGEETQYF
TRBJ1-5 TRBV11-2 CASSSQPDQPQHF
TRBJ2-7 TRBV5-8 CASSLAVLIPDEQYF
TRBJ1-3 TRBV6-5 CASSGTVSGNTIYF
TRBJ1-5 TRBV9 CASSVTGASNQPQHF
TRBJ2-7 TRBV6-5 CASSYSGESEQYF
TRBJ2-5 TRBV9 CASSVGPSGQYF
TRBJ1-5 TRBV19 CASSILQGAQQPQHF
TRBJ2-3 TRBV3-1/TRBV3-2 CASSQSSADTQYF
TRBJ1-3 TRBV19 CASSIEAGRSTIYF